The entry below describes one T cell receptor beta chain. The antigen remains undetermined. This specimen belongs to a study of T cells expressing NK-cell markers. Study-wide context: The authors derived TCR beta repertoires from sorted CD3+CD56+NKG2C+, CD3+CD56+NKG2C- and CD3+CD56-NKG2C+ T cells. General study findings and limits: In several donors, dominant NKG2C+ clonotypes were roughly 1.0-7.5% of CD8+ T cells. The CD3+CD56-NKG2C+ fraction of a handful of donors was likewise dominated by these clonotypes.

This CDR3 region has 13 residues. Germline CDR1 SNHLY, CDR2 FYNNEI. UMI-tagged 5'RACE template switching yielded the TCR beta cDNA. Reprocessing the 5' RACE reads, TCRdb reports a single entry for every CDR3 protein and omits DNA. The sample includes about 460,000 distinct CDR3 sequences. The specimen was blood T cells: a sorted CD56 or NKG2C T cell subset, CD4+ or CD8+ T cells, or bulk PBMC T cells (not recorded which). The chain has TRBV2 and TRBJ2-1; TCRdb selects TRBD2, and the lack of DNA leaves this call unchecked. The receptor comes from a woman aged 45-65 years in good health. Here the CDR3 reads CASKSGEYNEQFF.